The 24 T cell receptor beta chains below all came from one sample that was sequenced in a study of OX40 agonist ivuxolimab in advanced cancers. The table came from immunoSEQ multiplex PCR; TCRdb's copy has only in-frame clones and leaves some out. The table records almost 70,000 clones, 80% to 95% of them present only once. Sequencing was performed on CD4+ or CD8+ T cells sorted from blood, taken in a trial of the OX40 agonist ivuxolimab. The receptors were gathered from an adult with an advanced solid tumor such as melanoma, head and neck, liver or kidney cancer.

The rearrangement uses TRBV9 and TRBJ2-7; 7 nucleotides align to TRBD1. CDR3 length: 15 residues. V shed 0 bases and J 4 bases; nucleotides not matched to a gene: 7. The germline gives CDR1 SGDLS, CDR2 YYNGEE. The CDR3 sequence: CASSVGPGGVYEQYF. Written as DNA, the CDR3 is TGTGCCAGCAGCGTAGGGCCAGGGGGAGTGTACGAGCAGTACTTC.

The chain combines TRBV6-5 with TRBJ1-3; perhaps TRBD1 as D (5 bases). Germline-derived CDR1 and CDR2 are MNHEY and SVGAGI. CDR3 length equals 15 residues. Between the trimmed V and J ends, which lost 7 bases and 1 base, there was a span of 14 bases. CDR3 amino acids: CASTFKRGSGNTIYF. The CDR3 DNA is TGTGCCAGCACCTTTAAAAGGGGTTCTGGAAACACCATATATTTT.

This chain joins TRBV7-9 and TRBJ2-3; D gene uncertain. This CDR3 region has 14 residues. In germline, CDR1 is SEHNR, CDR2 FQNEAQ (reference sequence). V gave up 1 base and J gave up 2 bases, with 7 bases separating them. The CDR3: CASSLGQYTDTQYF. Written as DNA, the CDR3 is TGTGCCAGCAGCTTAGGGCAGTACACAGATACGCAGTATTTT.

CDR3 nucleotide sequence: TGCGCCAGCAGCGTGGACGTCTCCTCTGGAAACACCATATATTTT. Residues: CASSVDVSSGNTIYF. This sequence joins TRBV5-1 and TRBJ1-3; D remains ambiguous. This CDR3 is 15 amino acids long. Germline CDR1 and CDR2: SGHRS and YFSETQ. With 4 bases removed from V and 0 bases from J, the gap between germline ends came to 11 bases.

J is TRBJ2-5 and V is TRBV12-5, with 10 bases that match TRBD1. The germline V gene has CDR1 LGHNT and CDR2 FRNRAP. The V segment lost 6 bases and the J segment 2 bases; nucleotides outside the gene matches: 3. The CDR3 consists of 14 residues. The DNA for the CDR3 is TGTGCTAGTGGGCCGGGACAGGGGCAAGAGACCCAGTACTTC. Translation: CASGPGQGQETQYF.

This CDR3 reads CASSLPGGKLFF. CDR3 DNA: TGTGCCAGCAGTTTGCCGGGAGGGAAACTGTTTTTT. The V and J genes are TRBV6-5 and TRBJ1-4; D is undetermined. The V gene's germline CDR1 is MNHEY and CDR2 SVGAGI. This CDR3 comprises 12 residues. With 4 bases removed from V and 11 bases from J, the gap between germline ends came to 11 bases.

The chain links TRBV29-1 to TRBJ1-3; 8 positions agree with TRBD1. The junction had 2 bases not matched to a gene; V was cut back by 7 bases and J by 0 bases. This CDR3 has 13 residues. Germline V gene data show CDR1 as SQVTM and CDR2 as ANQGSEA. The CDR3 protein is CSGGQGSGNTIYF. The CDR3 nucleotides read TGCAGCGGAGGACAGGGCTCTGGAAACACCATATATTTT.

The rearrangement links TRBV11-2 to TRBJ2-1; TRBD2 matches at 12 bases. The CDR3 covers 16 residues. J gave up 2 bases and V 6 bases, and 5 bases lay outside the gene matches. The V gene's germline CDR1 is SGHAT and CDR2 FQNNGV. DNA for the CDR3: TGTGCCAGCAGGCGGACTAGCGGGGATACCTACAATGAGCAGTTCTTC. Its protein is CASRRTSGDTYNEQFF.

V usage is TRBV7-2 and J usage is TRBJ1-2; D ambiguous. CDR1 SGHTA and CDR2 FQGNSA come from the germline V gene. The CDR3 runs to 15 residues. The V gene lost 4 bases and the J gene lost 3 bases, with 15 bases spanning the gap. CDR3 in amino acids: CASSSEGGGDYGYTF. The CDR3 DNA reads as TGTGCCAGCAGCTCGGAGGGTGGCGGGGACTATGGCTACACCTTC.

The rearrangement uses TRBV11-3 and TRBJ2-2; 8 bases map to TRBD1. Per germline, CDR1 SGHNT and CDR2 YENEEA. There are 15 residues in the CDR3. J gave up 2 bases and V 5 bases, and 4 bases lay outside the gene matches. CDR3 sequence (DNA): TGTGCCAGCAGCCACAGGGGGTTCAACACCGGGGAGCTGTTTTTT. This sequence encodes CASSHRGFNTGELFF.

J is TRBJ1-1 and V is TRBV19, with unresolved D. The V and J ends lost 2 bases and 2 bases respectively, with 9 bases between them. The CDR3 extends over 14 amino acids. Per the germline V gene, CDR1 is LNHDA and CDR2 is SQIVND (reference sequence). The CDR3 DNA reads TGTGCCAGTAGTATATCTATGGGAAACACTGAAGCTTTCTTT. Translated, it gives CASSISMGNTEAFF. Full variable domain (missing parts from reference TRBV19 and TRBJ1-1): DGGITQSPKYLFRKEGQNVTLSCEQNLNHDAMYWYRQDPGQGLRLIYYSQIVNDFQKGDIAEGYSVSREKKESFPLTVTSAQKNPTAFYLCASSISMGNTEAFFGQGTRLTVV.

V is TRBV15 and J is TRBJ1-2, with a tentative D call TRBD1 (6 bases). In germline, CDR1 is LNHNV, CDR2 YYDKDF (reference sequence). V was shortened by 8 bases and J by 3 bases, with 19 bases between the two germline ends. The CDR3 is 15 amino acids. The CDR3 here is CATGADRDYDYGYTF. The CDR3 nucleotides read TGTGCCACCGGGGCGGACAGAGACTACGACTATGGCTACACCTTC.

The CDR3 reads CASGGGATGELFF. The CDR3 DNA reads as TGTGCCAGCGGCGGTGGGGCCACCGGGGAGCTGTTTTTT. This chain links TRBV7-3 with TRBJ2-2; maybe TRBD1 (5 bases). This CDR3 has 13 residues. V gave up 8 bases and J gave up 4 bases, with 11 bases separating them. CDR1 and CDR2 from the germline V gene are SGHTA and FQGTGA.

This clone was counted once. This chain connects TRBV10-3 to TRBJ2-3, with TRBD2 matching 9 bases. The J segment lost 0 bases and the V segment lost 9 bases, leaving 10 bases of the junction unmatched. The CDR3 contains 16 residues. CDR1 ENHRY and CDR2 SYGVKD come from the germline V gene. DNA for the CDR3: TGTGCCATTCATCCCTCTAGCGGGGCAAGCACAGATACGCAGTATTTT. This gives the protein CAIHPSSGASTDTQYF.

V usage is TRBV11-2 and J usage is TRBJ1-3, with D maybe TRBD1 (5 bases). Trimming left V 1 base short and J 2 bases short, with 12 bases between. CDR3 length equals 16 residues. Germline V CDR1 and CDR2: SGHAT, FQNNGV. DNA for the CDR3: TGTGCCAGCAGCTTAGGACCAGGGCGAACTGGAAACACCATATATTTT. As protein: CASSLGPGRTGNTIYF.

The chain carries TRBV27 and TRBJ1-4; D gene ambiguous. The CDR3 runs to 12 residues. The ends were cut back, 6 bases at V and 1 base at J, with 3 bases in the middle. Germline lookup yields CDR1 MNHEY and CDR2 SMNVEV (reference sequence). In DNA form, the CDR3 reads TGTGCCAGCAGGCGAACTAATGAAAAACTGTTTTTT. Encoded protein: CASRRTNEKLFF.

The chain combines TRBV19 with TRBJ2-5; no clear D. V lost 0 bases, J lost 4 bases, and 0 bases lay in between. This CDR3 region has 11 residues. The germline CDR1 and CDR2 sequences are LNHDA and SQIVND (reference sequence). The CDR3 sequence: CASSIEETQYF. The CDR3 DNA reads TGTGCCAGTAGTATAGAAGAGACCCAGTACTTC.

The chain uses TRBV11-3 and TRBJ2-1, with D possibly being TRBD2 (6 bases). CDR1 is SGHNT, CDR2 YENEEA, per germline. V shed 0 bases and J shed 6 bases, with 21 bases lying between them. The CDR3 is 18 residues long. CDR3 residues: CASSLEWGVAEEVNEQFF. Written as DNA, the CDR3 is TGTGCCAGCAGCTTAGAGTGGGGGGTAGCGGAGGAAGTCAATGAGCAGTTCTTC.

The chain uses TRBV5-1 and TRBJ1-3, with a tentative D call TRBD1 (5 bases). V dropped 3 bases and J dropped 3 bases, with 10 bases sitting between them. Per the germline V gene, CDR1 is SGHRS and CDR2 is YFSETQ. The CDR3 is made up of 14 amino acids. This CDR3 is CASSWAGYGNTIYF. The CDR3 coding sequence is TGCGCCAGCAGCTGGGCAGGGTATGGAAACACCATATATTTT. The variable domain in full, completed from reference TRBV5-1 and TRBJ1-3, reads KAGVTQTPRYLIKTRGQQVTLSCSPISGHRSVSWYQQTPGQGLQFLFEYFSETQRNKGNFPGRFSGRQFSNSRSEMNVSTLELGDSALYLCASSWAGYGNTIYFGEGSWLTVV.

The sample holds one count of this clone. The J gene is TRBJ2-2, the V gene TRBV11-2, with D possibly matching TRBD2 (6 bases). The CDR3 runs to 15 residues. Germline values: CDR1 SGHAT, CDR2 FQNNGV. The germline V and J ends were trimmed by 7 bases and 6 bases, with 18 bases remaining between them. CDR3 nucleotide sequence: TGTGCCAGCAAGACACCCGGGGGTAACCCCGGGGAGCTGTTTTTT. It codes for CASKTPGGNPGELFF.

Comment on this clone: At one boundary the junction diverges from the germline segment, which might be a read error. The genes are TRBV5-6 and TRBJ2-3; D is unresolved. Germline V lookup: CDR1 SGHDT, CDR2 YYEEEE. CDR3 size: 15 residues. CDR3 in DNA: TGTGTCAGCAGCTTGGGGAATCTCCTCACGGATACGCAGTATTTT. Its translation: CVSSLGNLLTDTQYF.

The CDR3 DNA reads TGTGCCAGCAGCGCCGGGACTAGCGGATATAGCACAGATACGCAGTATTTT. This translates into CASSAGTSGYSTDTQYF. This chain links TRBV2 with TRBJ2-3, with TRBD2 identical over 11 bases. The length of the CDR3 is 17 residues. CDR1 is SNHLY and CDR2 is FYNNEI in the germline V gene. V shed 6 bases, J shed 0 bases, and the junction held 8 bases outside the gene matches.

This chain joins TRBV4-2 and TRBJ2-3, with TRBD1 matching over 7 bases. Germline CDR1 LGHNA, CDR2 YNFKEQ. Germline trimming cut 2 bases from V and 3 bases from J; bases unmatched to any gene: 5. The CDR3 contains 15 residues. In DNA form, the CDR3 reads TGTGCCAGCAGCCAACCACAGGGGCGGACAGATACGCAGTATTTT. It is translated as CASSQPQGRTDTQYF.

J is TRBJ1-5 and V is TRBV12-5; D gene unclear. Trimming took 1 base from V and 6 from J, leaving 10 bases between them. Germline V gene lookup returns CDR1 LGHNT and CDR2 FRNRAP. CDR3 length: 14 residues. CDR3 sequence: CASGLERGRQPQHF. The CDR3 bases are TGTGCTAGTGGTTTGGAACGCGGTCGTCAGCCCCAGCATTTT.